A single sample is the source of the 12 T cell receptor beta chains below, sequenced in a study of spatial heterogeneity in lung cancer. Time point here: blood at routine non-recurrence follow-up after resection. The input material, whole RNA from tumor, nontumor lung or frozen PBMC, was sequenced unsorted. One entry per CDR3 protein, called by TCRdb with MiXCR from the 5' RACE reads. Seen here are under 150,000 distinct CDR3 sequences, over 9% observed once, and the top ten hold roughly 15%. Specimen: PBMCs, collected at follow-up. These receptor sequences come from a male donor with early-stage non-small cell lung cancer.

This chain connects TRBV4-2 to TRBJ2-7; the D call may be TRBD1 or TRBD2 (5 bases each). Trimming removed 0 bases from V and 4 bases from J, with 13 bases in between. CDR3 length: 15 residues. Germline assignment: CDR1 LGHNA and CDR2 YNFKEQ. The CDR3, as DNA: TGTGCCAGCAGCCAAGATCGGGGATGGGGGTACGAGCAGTACTTC. Translating it yields CASSQDRGWGYEQYF.

J is TRBJ2-7 and V is TRBV5-1; D assignment may be TRBD1 or TRBD2 (5 bases each). Trimming shortened V by 0 bases and J by 2 bases, and 9 bases separated the two germline ends. CDR3 length equals 14 residues. Germline V gene sequence: CDR1 SGHRS, CDR2 YFSETQ. The CDR3 nucleotides read TGCGCCAGCAGCTTGGAATGGGGGACCTACGAGCAGTACTTC. It yields the protein CASSLEWGTYEQYF.

This clonotype was observed at least ten times. The V call is TRBV18, the J call TRBJ2-7; 7 bases map to TRBD1. Germline-derived CDR1 and CDR2 are KGHSH and LQKENI. V was clipped by 6 bases and J by 6 bases; unmatched bases: 14. The CDR3 covers 15 residues. CDR3 loop: CASSPVGTGVSEQYF. For the CDR3, the DNA is TGTGCCAGCTCCCCCGTAGGAACAGGGGTTTCCGAGCAGTACTTC.

This clonotype was counted at least ten times. The rearrangement uses TRBV28 and TRBJ2-7; D may be TRBD2 (7 bases). The CDR3 spans 14 residues. The germline V gene encodes CDR1 MDHEN and CDR2 SYDVKM. V was pared by 2 bases and J by 5 bases, with 13 bases between. CDR3 coding DNA: TGTGCCAGCAGTTTAGCTGCGGGGGCTAACGAGCAGTACTTC. Translating it yields CASSLAAGANEQYF.

V gene TRBV18 combines with J gene TRBJ1-1; a weak D match, TRBD1 (5 bases). Germline CDR1 is KGHSH and CDR2 is LQKENI. This CDR3 is 17 amino acids long. V was trimmed by 1 base and J by 2 bases, leaving 17 bases between them. CDR3: CASSPLRGGWRNTEAFF. The CDR3 nucleotides read TGTGCCAGCTCACCACTTCGGGGGGGGTGGAGAAACACTGAAGCTTTCTTT.

The CDR3 bases are TGTGCCAGCAGCCGACAGGTCAATCAGCCCCAGCATTTT. It encodes CASSRQVNQPQHF. The gene calls are TRBV7-9 and TRBJ1-5; D is possibly TRBD1 (6 bases). With 5 bases removed from V and 3 bases from J, the gap between germline ends came to 8 bases. The CDR3 runs to 13 residues. CDR1 is SEHNR, CDR2 FQNEAQ, per germline (reference sequence).

J is TRBJ2-2 and V is TRBV20-1; 12 nucleotides agree with TRBD1. The junction had 10 bases not matched to a gene; V was cut back by 6 bases and J by 8 bases. CDR1 is DFQATT and CDR2 is SNEGSKA in the germline V gene (reference sequence). The CDR3 is made up of 15 amino acids. DNA for the CDR3: TGCAGTGCAACCGCCGGGACAGGGGGCGCGGGGGAGCTGTTTTTT. It yields the protein CSATAGTGGAGELFF.

The chain couples TRBV25-1 to TRBJ1-6; perhaps TRBD1 as D (5 bases). V shed 3 bases and J shed 3 bases, with 15 bases lying between them. CDR1 is MGHDK, CDR2 SYGVNS, per germline. CDR3 length: 17 residues. This CDR3 is CASSDSGTDYYNSPLHF. CDR3 in DNA: TGTGCCAGCAGTGATTCGGGGACGGACTACTATAATTCACCCCTCCACTTT.

V is TRBV6-5 and J is TRBJ1-3, with 8 bases lining up with TRBD1. Looked up from germline, CDR1 is MNHEY and CDR2 is SVGAGI. V was clipped by 6 bases and J by 3 bases; unmatched bases: 7. The CDR3 extends over 15 amino acids. CDR3 bases: TGTGCCAGCAGGGCAGGGGGCGACCGTGGAAACACCATATATTTT. Protein product: CASRAGGDRGNTIYF.

At least ten counts were recorded for this clonotype. V is TRBV13 and J is TRBJ2-7; 8 nucleotides line up with TRBD2. The ends lost 7 bases at V and 0 bases at J; junction bases unmatched: 5. The CDR3 consists of 14 residues. The germline V gene has CDR1 PRHDT and CDR2 FYEKMQ (reference sequence). The CDR3 bases are TGTGCCAGCACCTGGCGGGGGGCCTCCTACGAGCAGTACTTC. As protein: CASTWRGASYEQYF. The variable domain in full, completed from reference TRBV13 and TRBJ2-7, reads AAGVIQSPRHLIKEKRETATLKCYPIPRHDTVYWYQQGPGQDPQFLISFYEKMQSDKGSIPDRFSAQQFSDYHSELNMSSLELGDSALYFCASTWRGASYEQYFGPGTRLTVT.

The CDR3 reads CASSHPTPGGQDTQYF. The CDR3 region has the DNA TGCGCCAGCAGTCACCCAACTCCGGGGGGGCAGGATACGCAGTATTTT. The rearrangement uses TRBV23-1 and TRBJ2-3; 8 nucleotides line up with TRBD2. TRBV23-1 is annotated as an ORF whose role is uncertain. The CDR3 sequence is 16 residues long. J was trimmed by 6 bases and V by 3 bases; bases with no gene match: 11.

This clonotype was seen ten or more times. J is TRBJ2-3 and V is TRBV4-1; D remains ambiguous. CDR3 length: 17 amino acids. Germline assignment: CDR1 MGHRA and CDR2 YSYEKL. V was clipped by 0 bases and J by 0 bases, with 13 bases between them. The CDR3 nucleotides read TGCGCCAGCAGCCAAGATTCCGGCTACCCTAGCACAGATACGCAGTATTTT. Translation: CASSQDSGYPSTDTQYF.